The 2 T cell receptor beta chains below come from one sample, sequenced in a study of vaccination effects on CD4 cells after COVID-19. Clones were read by immunoSEQ multiplex PCR, and TCRdb kept only the in-frame ones, dropping some. This table has approximately 47,000 clones, under 80% appearing once. The culture ran for nine to ten days, and then CD4+ T cells were isolated. All participants had two doses of either the BNT162b2 or mRNA-1273 vaccine. The antigens of these receptors remain unknown. The sequenced sample was CD4+ T cells from PBMCs cultured without peptide, obtained after COVID-19 vaccination. These receptors originate from a human donor who received a COVID-19 vaccine.

The chain joins TRBV4-1 to TRBJ2-3; D uncertain. The CDR3 spans 14 residues. Trimming stripped 6 bases from V and 0 bases from J, with 10 bases between. Germline values: CDR1 MGHRA, CDR2 YSYEKL. CDR3 in DNA: TGCGCCAGCAGGAAGGAGCCCAGCACAGATACGCAGTATTTT. It encodes CASRKEPSTDTQYF.

This chain joins TRBV7-9 and TRBJ1-6; possible D gene TRBD1, 5 bases. Trimming stripped 8 bases from V and 8 bases from J, with 19 bases between. CDR1 and CDR2 (germline): SEHNR, FQNEAQ (reference sequence). This CDR3 comprises 15 residues. The CDR3 spells CASSTAGGGYSPLHF. The CDR3 nucleotides are TGTGCCAGCTCAACCGCCGGGGGAGGTTATTCACCCCTCCACTTT.